This T cell receptor (beta chain) came from a study of T cells in Graves' hyperthyroidism and ophthalmopathy. Researchers amplified the TCR beta CDR3 regions from RNA transcripts. A set of HTBI primers served as the primers for a first-round RT-PCR of the TCR CDR3. TCRdb reanalysed the multiplex PCR reads using MiXCR and keeps one entry per CDR3 protein. This sample has around 600,000 distinct CDR3 sequences, with about 14% found just once. Sequenced sample: blood. The sequence derives from a woman aged 45-59 years with Graves' ophthalmopathy.

The CDR3 nucleotides read TGTGCCTGGAGTACCGGACGTACATCCTTGGCCAAAAACATTCAGTACTTC. Its translation is CAWSTGRTSLAKNIQYF. The genes are TRBV30 and TRBJ2-4, with unresolved D. CDR3 size: 17 residues. CDR1 and CDR2 (germline): GTSNPN, SVGIG (reference sequence). V lost 2 bases and J lost 1, with 18 bases in between.